Listed here are 9 T cell receptor beta chains from one sample, sequenced in a study of shared clonotypes between healthy human individuals. Assay: immunoSEQ multiplex PCR; the TCRdb copy retains only in-frame clones and omits some. The sample contains millions of clones, about 95% of which appear only once. Selected positively for CCR7 and CD45RO-negative, naive CD8 cells excluded terminally differentiated effector memory CD45RA+ cells. The sample consisted of naive CD8+ T cells sorted from blood. These receptors all come from a man aged 18 to 35 in good health.

The chain uses TRBV5-6 and TRBJ2-5, with a weak D call TRBD1 (6 bases). V lost 1 base and J 8 bases, leaving 15 bases between the germline ends. Germline V gives CDR1 SGHDT, CDR2 YYEEEE. The CDR3 has 14 amino acids. The CDR3 is CASSLTGIKRTQYF. The CDR3 DNA follows: TGTGCCAGCAGCTTGACAGGGATCAAGAGAACCCAGTACTTC.

The J gene is TRBJ1-2, the V gene TRBV27; possible D gene TRBD1, 5 bases. This CDR3 has 14 amino acids. Germline V gives CDR1 MNHEY, CDR2 SMNVEV (reference sequence). V gave up 5 bases and J gave up 13 bases, with 23 bases separating them. CDR3: CASSPWGTPSTSTF. For the CDR3, the DNA is TGTGCCAGCAGTCCTTGGGGGACCCCGTCTACTAGCACCTTC.

In its sample, this clone was seen once. V usage is TRBV28 and J usage is TRBJ1-5; a possible D gene is TRBD1 (6 bases). V dropped 6 bases and J dropped 2 bases, with 14 bases sitting between them. The CDR3 is 15 residues long. Per the germline V gene, CDR1 is MDHEN and CDR2 is SYDVKM. The chain's CDR3 is CASSSRGIGNQPQHF. CDR3 sequence (DNA): TGTGCCAGCAGCTCCAGGGGTATCGGCAATCAGCCCCAGCATTTT.

The chain recombines TRBV7-9 with TRBJ2-3, with 7 bases matching TRBD2. Trimming removed 6 bases from V and 1 base from J; junction bases left unmatched: 4. Germline CDR1 SEHNR, CDR2 FQNEAQ (reference sequence). CDR3 length: 14 amino acids. The CDR3 DNA sequence: TGTGCCAGCAGTACTAGCGTCGGCACAGATACGCAGTATTTT. Its protein is CASSTSVGTDTQYF.

Only one count was recorded for this clone. Other DNA variants within this sample encode the same CDR3. V usage is TRBV5-6 and J usage is TRBJ2-7; 7 bases agree with TRBD2. The germline gives CDR1 SGHDT, CDR2 YYEEEE. The CDR3 runs to 14 residues. Trimming removed 3 bases from V and 0 bases from J; junction bases left unmatched: 3. This CDR3 is CASSSGLSSYEQYF. CDR3 coding DNA: TGTGCCAGCAGCTCGGGACTAAGCTCCTACGAGCAGTACTTC.

J is TRBJ2-4 and V is TRBV21-1; the D segment call TRBD1 is taken from the table without a DNA check. TRBV21-1 is described as a pseudogene. The CDR3 has 17 amino acids. The DNA of the CDR3 is TGTGCCAGCAGCCCCCTAGCAGGGGGGTTAGCCAAAAACATTCAGTACTTC. It translates to CASSPLAGGLAKNIQYF.

The V call is TRBV2, the J call TRBJ1-4; possibly TRBD1 for D (5 bases). The CDR3 totals 17 residues. Germline V CDR1 and CDR2: SNHLY, FYNNEI. Trimming removed 4 bases at V and 2 bases at J, with 17 bases between. The CDR3 DNA is TGTGCCAGCAGTGGAATTGTCCAGGAGGGGACTAATGAAAAACTGTTTTTT. It yields the protein CASSGIVQEGTNEKLFF.

The rearrangement uses TRBV9 and TRBJ2-7; D uncertain. Germline V gene sequence: CDR1 SGDLS, CDR2 YYNGEE. V gave up 3 bases and J gave up 2 bases, with 12 bases separating them. The CDR3 is 14 residues long. The CDR3 nucleotides are TGTGCCAGCAGCGGACGAGAGTCAACCTACGAGCAGTACTTC. Residues: CASSGRESTYEQYF. The whole variable domain, remainder taken from reference TRBV9 and TRBJ2-7, is DSGVTQTPKHLITATGQRVTLRCSPRSGDLSVYWYQQSLDQGLQFLIQYYNGEERAKGNILERFSAQQFPDLHSELNLSSLELGDSALYFCASSGRESTYEQYFGPGTRLTVT.

The chain joins TRBV10-3 to TRBJ2-3; D uncertain. V lost 6 bases to trimming and J lost 1 base, with 11 bases between them. The CDR3 is made up of 14 amino acids. Per the germline V gene, CDR1 is ENHRY and CDR2 is SYGVKD. The CDR3 DNA reads TGTGCCATCAGCGAACATTTCCGCACAGATACGCAGTATTTT. It codes for CAISEHFRTDTQYF.